This T cell receptor beta chain was sequenced during a study of post-analysis software for immune sequencing data (dated by TCRdb to 2014 to 2015). Regarding the study in general: The recorded disease courses included relapsing-remitting, secondary progressive and progressive-relapsing multiple sclerosis, and some patients had no subtype annotation. A subset of samples was prepared in parallel using single-end sample barcoding, then pooled and co-amplified after Illumina adapter ligation. The multiple sclerosis patient repertoires were compared with approximately 11 previously published healthy control repertoires from donors aged about 6 to 26 years. The paper's findings and limits, for the study overall: Significantly higher frequencies in patients than in controls were found for about 5 TRBV segments, including TRBV5-6, TRBV5-1 and TRBV20-1. Direct clustering with F measure revealed strong co-clustering of samples prepared in the same batch, which led to a batch-effect correction. Significantly lower normalized Chao1 diversity was found in multiple sclerosis patients than in controls, suggesting substantial peripheral T-cell clonal expansion. The control group was slightly older than the multiple sclerosis patient group.

In the case of this clonotype: Its recognized antigen is unknown. No per-base quality is available; no much larger clone lies one base away.

The germline V gene specifies SGHRS as CDR1 and YFSETQ as CDR2. The CDR3, from cysteine to phenylalanine, totals 15 residues. Solely the CDR3 DNA is kept, with 45 bases framed from the first base. The junction carries 13 bases between V and J, which are trimmed by 4 bases and 0 bases respectively. To demonstrate the VDJtools post-analysis software, TCR beta repertoires were profiled from the peripheral blood of 13 young patients with multiple sclerosis. The multiple sclerosis patients were children and adolescents between roughly 6 and 17 years of age. Libraries were prepared through PCR. The sequencer was an Illumina HiSeq 2500. Unique molecular identifiers were incorporated into TCR beta cDNA libraries to reduce PCR and sequencing biases. Roughly 500,000 cDNA molecules were obtained per 1 to 10 million input T cells, so each molecule approximated one T cell. Patient libraries were prepared and sequenced with the same protocol used for the earlier healthy control dataset. Samples belonging to the same batch were prepared together, multiplexed and sequenced on a shared HiSeq lane. Turning to the authors' computational methods: MIGEC was used to process the raw barcoded reads, and molecular identifier groups with only a single read were discarded before consensus assembly and CDR3 extraction. Clonotype tables were post-analysed with VDJtools, normalizing diversity by down-sampling all datasets to the smallest sample size. Repertoire overlap clustering matched CDR3 amino acid but not nucleotide sequences to correct batch-related cross-sample contamination. TCRdb applied fastp at Q25 and MiXCR to the public reads, then kept only in-frame beta chains. Each record represents a unique CDR3 protein, reported with the most common genes and DNA among its rows. The V and J calls, along with clone size, are taken from TCRdb and not from the paper's own processing. The sample yields 820,000 or so distinct CDR3 sequences; approximately 50% were counted once. The top ten clones comprise roughly 4.4% of the sample.

Input material: blood. The sequence joins TRBV5-1 to TRBJ1-1, with a tentative D gene TRBD1 over 5 matching bases. The sequence was obtained from a girl aged 5-17 years with multiple sclerosis. The DNA sequence is given as TGCGCCAGCAGCCGGGACGGCACGGTGAACACTGAAGCTTTCTTT. The resulting protein is CASSRDGTVNTEAFF.